Only a few counts were recorded for the clone carrying this T cell receptor beta chain. What it binds is unknown. Unique molecular identifiers tagged the TCRbeta library. TCRdb called the PCR reads again in MiXCR, with one record for every CDR3 protein. The sample has about 250,000 distinct CDR3 sequences; more than 20% are singletons. V was trimmed by 7 bases and J by 0 bases, leaving 13 bases between them. This CDR3 contains 13 residues. Germline V gene data show CDR1 as DFQATT and CDR2 as SNEGSKA (reference sequence). The data stem from a study of T-cell reconstitution after alpha-beta-depleted transplantation in children. Study outcomes and limitations: Several hundred expanded graft clones reportedly were the source of alpha-beta T cells about two months after transplant.

The clonotype originates from a female patient between 2 and 10 years old who had a stem cell transplant for congenital amegakaryocytic thrombocytopenia, so the T cells may come from the graft donor. The sequenced sample was PBMCs, mostly from graft donor cells, obtained 360 days after TCRalphabeta/CD19-depleted stem cell transplant. The chain links TRBV20-1 to TRBJ2-7; D is uncertain. The chain's CDR3 is CSVYSRNSYEQYF. The CDR3, as DNA: TGCAGTGTTTACTCACGGAACTCCTACGAGCAGTACTTC.